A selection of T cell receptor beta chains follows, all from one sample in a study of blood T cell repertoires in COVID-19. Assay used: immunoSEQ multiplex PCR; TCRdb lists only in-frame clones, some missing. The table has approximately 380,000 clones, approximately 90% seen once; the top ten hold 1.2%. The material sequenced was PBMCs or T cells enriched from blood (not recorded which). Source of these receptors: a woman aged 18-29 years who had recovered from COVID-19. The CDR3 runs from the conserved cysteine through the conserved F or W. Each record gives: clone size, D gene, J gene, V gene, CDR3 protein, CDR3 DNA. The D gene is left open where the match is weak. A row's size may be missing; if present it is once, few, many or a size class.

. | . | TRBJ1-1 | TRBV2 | CASRSRGPPKNTEAFF | TGTGCCAGCAGATCCAGGGGCCCACCCAAGAACACTGAAGCTTTCTTT
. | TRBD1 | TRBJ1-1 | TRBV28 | CASSPGGRTEAFF | TGTGCCAGCAGCCCAGGGGGAAGGACTGAAGCTTTCTTT
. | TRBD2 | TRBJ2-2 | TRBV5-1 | CASSSGGGLAGAHTGELFF | TGCGCCAGCAGCTCTGGCGGGGGACTAGCGGGGGCACACACCGGGGAGCTGTTTTTT
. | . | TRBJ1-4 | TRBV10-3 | CAISQGIRTNEKLFF | TGTGCCATCAGCCAGGGTATAAGGACTAATGAAAAACTGTTTTTT
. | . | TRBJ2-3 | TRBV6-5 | CASSYSFGRVMYF | TGTGCCAGCAGTTACTCGTTCGGCAGGGTGATGTATTTT
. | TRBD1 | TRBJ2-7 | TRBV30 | CAWSVGQGPYEQYF | TGTGCCTGGAGTGTAGGACAGGGCCCGTACGAGCAGTACTTC
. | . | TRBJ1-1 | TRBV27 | CASSLGHSEAFF | TGTGCCAGCAGCTTGGGGCACAGTGAAGCTTTCTTT
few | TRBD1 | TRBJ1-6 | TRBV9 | CASSSGTGRNNSPLHF | TGTGCCAGCAGCTCAGGGACAGGGAGGAATAATTCACCCCTCCACTTT
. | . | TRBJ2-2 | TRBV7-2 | CASSLFLSLAGVGELFF | .
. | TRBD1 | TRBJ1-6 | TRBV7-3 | CASSLTGANNSPLHF | TGTGCCAGCAGCCTAACAGGGGCGAATAATTCACCCCTCCACTTT
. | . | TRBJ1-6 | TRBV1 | CTSSQRESSYNSPLHF | TGCACCAGCAGCCAAAGGGAGAGCTCCTATAATTCACCCCTCCACTTT
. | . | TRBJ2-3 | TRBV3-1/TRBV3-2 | CASSQERWAGDTQYF | TGTGCCAGCAGCCAAGAAAGGTGGGCCGGAGATACGCAGTATTTT
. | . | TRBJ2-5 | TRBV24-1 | CATSDLSETQYF | TGTGCCACCAGTGATCTATCCGAGACCCAGTACTTC
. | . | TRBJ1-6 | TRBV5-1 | CASSLEVIGNSPLHF | TGCGCCAGCAGCTTGGAGGTCATCGGGAATTCACCCCTCCACTTT
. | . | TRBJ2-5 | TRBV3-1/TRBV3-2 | CASSPPGVETQYF | TGTGCCAGCAGCCCGCCAGGGGTAGAGACCCAGTACTTC
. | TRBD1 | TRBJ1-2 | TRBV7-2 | CASSLWGQGNYGYTF | TGTGCCAGCAGCTTGTGGGGACAGGGGAACTATGGCTACACCTTC
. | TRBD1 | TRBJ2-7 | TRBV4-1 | CASAPGTGYEQYF | TGCGCCAGCGCCCCCGGGACAGGCTACGAGCAGTACTTC
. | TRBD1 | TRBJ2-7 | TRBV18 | CASSGTVGEQYF | TGTGCCAGCTCGGGGACAGTGGGCGAGCAGTACTTC
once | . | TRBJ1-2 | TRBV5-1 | CASSPGGLDYGYTF | TGCGCCAGCAGTCCTGGAGGGCTCGACTATGGCTACACCTTC
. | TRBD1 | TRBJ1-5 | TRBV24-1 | CATSDSGQGYPQPQHF | TGTGCCACCAGTGATTCTGGACAGGGTTACCCTCAGCCCCAGCATTTT
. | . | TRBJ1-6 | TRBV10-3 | CAISESVWAGSSYNSPLHF | TGTGCCATCAGTGAGTCAGTTTGGGCAGGTAGCTCCTATAATTCACCCCTCCACTTT
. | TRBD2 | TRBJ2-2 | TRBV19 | CASSPAPLLLAGTPTGELFF | TGTGCCAGTAGTCCCGCCCCCCTACTACTAGCGGGGACTCCCACCGGGGAGCTGTTTTTT
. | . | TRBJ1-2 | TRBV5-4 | CASSLGQSLGYTF | TGTGCCAGCAGCTTGGGACAGAGCTTAGGCTACACCTTC
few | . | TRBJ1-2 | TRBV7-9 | CASSETGVLDYGYTF | TGTGCCAGCAGCGAGACGGGGGTATTAGACTATGGCTACACCTTC
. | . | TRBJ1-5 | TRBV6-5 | CASSYEGGQPQHF | TGTGCCAGCAGTTACGAAGGCGGTCAGCCCCAGCATTTT
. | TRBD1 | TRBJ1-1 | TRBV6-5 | CASRPGQVTEAFF | TGTGCCAGCAGGCCCGGACAGGTCACTGAAGCTTTCTTT
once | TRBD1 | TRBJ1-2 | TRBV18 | CASSLQVTGGSGYTF | TGTGCCAGCTCCCTCCAGGTGACAGGGGGCTCTGGCTACACCTTC
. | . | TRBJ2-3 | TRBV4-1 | CASSHGLATDTQYF | TGCGCCAGCAGCCATGGACTGGCAACAGATACGCAGTATTTT
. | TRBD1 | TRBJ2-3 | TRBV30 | CAWDRGGSTDTQYF | TGTGCCTGGGACAGGGGTGGAAGCACAGATACGCAGTATTTT
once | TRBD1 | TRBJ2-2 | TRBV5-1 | CASSLASGTGNTGELFF | TGCGCCAGCAGCTTGGCTTCCGGGACAGGCAACACCGGGGAGCTGTTTTTT
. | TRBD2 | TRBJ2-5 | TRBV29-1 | CSVGDRIAGGIWKTQYF | TGCAGCGTTGGGGACCGGATAGCGGGGGGGATCTGGAAGACCCAGTACTTC
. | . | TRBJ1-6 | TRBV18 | CASSPTVQNSPLHF | TGTGCCAGCTCGCCTACAGTCCAAAATTCACCCCTCCACTTT
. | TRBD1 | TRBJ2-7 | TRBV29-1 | CSVQDREGGEQYF | TGCAGCGTTCAGGACAGGGAAGGTGGCGAGCAGTACTTC
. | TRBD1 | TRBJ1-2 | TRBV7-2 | CASSSSGTGPYGYTF | TGTGCCAGCAGCTCATCCGGGACAGGGCCCTATGGCTACACCTTC
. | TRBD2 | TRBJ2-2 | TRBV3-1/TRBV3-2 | CASSQESLLAGGTTGELFF | TGTGCCAGCAGCCAAGAATCCTTACTAGCGGGGGGTACCACCGGGGAGCTGTTTTTT
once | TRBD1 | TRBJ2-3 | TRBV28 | CASRGQVKKQYF | TGTGCCAGCAGGGGACAGGTTAAGAAGCAGTATTTT
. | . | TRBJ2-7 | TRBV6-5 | CASSYSNGASYEQYF | TGTGCCAGCAGTTACTCCAATGGGGCTAGCTACGAGCAGTACTTC
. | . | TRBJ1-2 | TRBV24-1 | CATSERGFYGYTF | TGTGCCACCAGTGAAAGAGGGTTTTATGGCTACACCTTC
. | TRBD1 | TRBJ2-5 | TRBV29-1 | CSVERDRVETQYF | TGCAGCGTTGAAAGGGACAGGGTCGAGACCCAGTACTTC
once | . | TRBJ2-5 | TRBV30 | CAWSGGLQETQYF | TGTGCCTGGAGTGGTGGGCTCCAAGAGACCCAGTACTTC
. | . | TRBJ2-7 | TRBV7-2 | CASTLGGGLIYEQYF | TGTGCCAGCACCTTAGGGGGGGGGCTCATCTACGAGCAGTACTTC
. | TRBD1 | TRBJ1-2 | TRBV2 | CASGQGQGYGYTF | TGTGCCAGCGGGCAAGGACAGGGCTATGGCTACACCTTC
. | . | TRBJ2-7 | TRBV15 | CATSRGGSTYEQYF | TGTGCCACCAGCAGAGGTGGCAGTACCTACGAGCAGTACTTC
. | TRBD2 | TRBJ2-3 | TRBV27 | CASRTSGVTDTQYF | TGTGCCAGCCGGACTAGCGGGGTCACAGATACGCAGTATTTT